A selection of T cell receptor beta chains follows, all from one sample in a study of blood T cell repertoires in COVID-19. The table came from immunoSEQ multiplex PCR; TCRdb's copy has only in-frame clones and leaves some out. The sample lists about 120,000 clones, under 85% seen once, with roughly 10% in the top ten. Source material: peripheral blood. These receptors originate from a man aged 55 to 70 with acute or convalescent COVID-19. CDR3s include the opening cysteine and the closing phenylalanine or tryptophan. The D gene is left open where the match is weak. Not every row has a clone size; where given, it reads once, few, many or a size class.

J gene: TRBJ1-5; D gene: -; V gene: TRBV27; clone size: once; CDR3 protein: CASSRQSSNQPQHF; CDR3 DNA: TGTGCCTCCTCCCGACAGAGTAGCAATCAGCCCCAGCATTTT
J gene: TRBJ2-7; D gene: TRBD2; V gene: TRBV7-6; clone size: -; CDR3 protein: CASTLELAGEQYF; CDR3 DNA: TGTGCCAGCACCCTCGAGCTAGCGGGAGAGCAGTACTTC
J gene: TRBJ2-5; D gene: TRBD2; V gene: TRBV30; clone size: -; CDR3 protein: CAWNAGGKTQYF; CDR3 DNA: TGTGCCTGGAATGCCGGGGGGAAGACCCAGTACTTC
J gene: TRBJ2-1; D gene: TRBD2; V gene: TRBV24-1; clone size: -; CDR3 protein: CATHPGGPSNEQFF; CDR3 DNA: TGTGCCACCCACCCGGGAGGGCCGAGCAATGAGCAGTTCTTC
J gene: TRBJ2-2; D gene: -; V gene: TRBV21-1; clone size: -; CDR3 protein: CASKVGTFNTGELFF; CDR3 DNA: TGTGCCAGCAAGGTAGGGACATTTAACACCGGGGAGCTGTTTTTT
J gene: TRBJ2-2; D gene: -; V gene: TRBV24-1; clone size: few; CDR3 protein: CATSGPLTGYGTGELFF; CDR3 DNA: TGTGCCACCAGTGGCCCGCTAACAGGGTACGGCACCGGGGAGCTGTTTTTT
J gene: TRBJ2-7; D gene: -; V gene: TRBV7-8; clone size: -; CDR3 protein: CASSLGVIFYEQYF; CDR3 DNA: TGTGCCAGCAGCTTAGGAGTTATATTCTACGAGCAGTACTTC
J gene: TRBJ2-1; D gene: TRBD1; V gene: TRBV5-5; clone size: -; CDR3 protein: CASSPGTGTRPGSYNEQFF; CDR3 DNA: TGTGCCAGCAGCCCTGGGACAGGGACTCGTCCCGGCTCCTACAATGAGCAGTTCTTC
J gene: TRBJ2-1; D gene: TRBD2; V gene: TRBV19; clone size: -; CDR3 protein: CASSIAGGGENEQFF; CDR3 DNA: TGTGCCAGTAGTATTGCGGGAGGCGGAGAAAATGAGCAGTTCTTC
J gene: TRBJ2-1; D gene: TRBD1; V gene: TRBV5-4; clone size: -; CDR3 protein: CASIPDAGTANNEQFF; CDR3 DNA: TGTGCCAGCATACCAGATGCCGGGACAGCTAACAATGAGCAGTTCTTC
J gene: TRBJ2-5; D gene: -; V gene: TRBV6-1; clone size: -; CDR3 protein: CASSEMPSGAKETQYF; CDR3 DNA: TGTGCCAGCAGTGAAATGCCCAGCGGAGCCAAAGAGACCCAGTACTTC
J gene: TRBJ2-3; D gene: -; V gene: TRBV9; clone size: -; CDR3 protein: CASSVTGLLTDTQYF; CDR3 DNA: TGTGCCAGCAGCGTAACGGGATTACTCACAGATACGCAGTATTTT
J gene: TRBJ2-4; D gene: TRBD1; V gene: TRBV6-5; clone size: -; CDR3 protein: CASSFFRDRGIQYF; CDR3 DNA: TGTGCCAGCAGTTTCTTCCGGGACAGGGGAATTCAGTACTTC
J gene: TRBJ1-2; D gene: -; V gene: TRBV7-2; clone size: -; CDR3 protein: CASSRGGRESMGGYTF; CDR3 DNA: TGTGCCAGCAGCCGGGGGGGTCGGGAATCGATGGGAGGCTACACCTTC
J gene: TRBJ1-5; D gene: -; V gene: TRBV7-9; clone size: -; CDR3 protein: CASSRGTNGNQPQHF; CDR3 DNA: TGTGCCAGCAGCCGCGGGACGAATGGGAATCAGCCCCAGCATTTT
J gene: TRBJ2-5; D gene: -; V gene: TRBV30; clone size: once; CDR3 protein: CAWSVGSGETQYF; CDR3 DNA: TGTGCCTGGAGTGTAGGGAGCGGAGAGACCCAGTACTTC
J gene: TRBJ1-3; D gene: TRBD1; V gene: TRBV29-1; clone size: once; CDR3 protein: CSVLGQVGGNTIYF; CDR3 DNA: TGCAGCGTTTTGGGACAGGTGGGAGGAAACACCATATATTTT
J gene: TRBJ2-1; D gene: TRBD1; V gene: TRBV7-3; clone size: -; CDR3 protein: CASSPWGTGGGEQFF; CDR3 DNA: TGTGCCAGCAGCCCCTGGGGTACAGGGGGAGGTGAGCAGTTCTTC
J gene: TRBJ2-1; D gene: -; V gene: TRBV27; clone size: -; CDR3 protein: CASSSQQVSYNEQFF; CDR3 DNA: TGTGCCAGCAGTTCCCAACAGGTTTCCTACAATGAGCAGTTCTTC
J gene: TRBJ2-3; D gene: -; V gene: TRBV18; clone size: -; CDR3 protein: CASSPQGADTQYF; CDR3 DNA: TGTGCCAGCTCACCACAGGGGGCAGATACGCAGTATTTT
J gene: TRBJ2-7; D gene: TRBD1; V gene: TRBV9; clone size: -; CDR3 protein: CASSPRPGTGSYEQYF; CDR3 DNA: TGTGCCAGCAGCCCCCGTCCCGGGACAGGCTCCTACGAGCAGTACTTC
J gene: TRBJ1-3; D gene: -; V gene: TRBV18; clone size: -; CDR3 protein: CASSPQRNRISGNTIYF; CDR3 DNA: TGTGCCAGCTCACCACAGAGAAACAGAATCTCTGGAAACACCATATATTTT
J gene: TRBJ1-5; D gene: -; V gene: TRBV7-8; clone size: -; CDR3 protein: CASTPILTGGSNQPQHF; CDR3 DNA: TGTGCCAGCACCCCAATCCTGACGGGGGGTTCCAATCAGCCCCAGCATTTT
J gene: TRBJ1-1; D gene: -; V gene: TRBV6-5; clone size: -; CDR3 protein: CASSYEASGIPEAFF; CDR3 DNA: TGTGCCAGCAGTTACGAGGCTTCAGGGATCCCTGAAGCTTTCTTT
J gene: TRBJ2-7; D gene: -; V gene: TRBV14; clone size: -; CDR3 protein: CASSQMLDSGQYF; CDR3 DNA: TGTGCCAGCAGCCAAATGTTGGACAGTGGGCAGTACTTC
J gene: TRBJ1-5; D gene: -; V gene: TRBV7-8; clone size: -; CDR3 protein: CASSLQDSNQPQHF; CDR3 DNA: TGTGCCAGCAGCTTGCAGGATAGCAATCAGCCCCAGCATTTT
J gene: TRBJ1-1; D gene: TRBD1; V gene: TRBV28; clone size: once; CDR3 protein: CASRGNDRGPRAFF; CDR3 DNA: TGTGCCAGCAGGGGGAACGACAGGGGACCGCGAGCTTTCTTT
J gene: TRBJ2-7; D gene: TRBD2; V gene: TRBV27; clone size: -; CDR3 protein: CASSPQLALAYEQYF; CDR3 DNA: TGTGCCAGCAGTCCGCAACTAGCGCTAGCATACGAGCAGTACTTC
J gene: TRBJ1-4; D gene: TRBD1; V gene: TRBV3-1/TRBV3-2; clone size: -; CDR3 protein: CASSQDLDRGEKLFF; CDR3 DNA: TGTGCCAGCAGCCAAGATCTCGACAGGGGCGAAAAACTGTTTTTT
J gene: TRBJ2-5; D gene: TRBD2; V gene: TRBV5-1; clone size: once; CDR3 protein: CASSLVAGGPETQYF; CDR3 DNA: TGCGCCAGCAGCTTGGTCGCGGGAGGGCCGGAGACCCAGTACTTC
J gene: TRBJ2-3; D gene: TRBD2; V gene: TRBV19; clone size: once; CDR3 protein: CASSPTTSGGTDTQYF; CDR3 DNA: TGTGCCAGTAGTCCGACGACTAGCGGGGGCACAGATACGCAGTATTTT
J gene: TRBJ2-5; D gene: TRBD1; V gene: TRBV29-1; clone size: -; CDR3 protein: CSVTGQEETQYF; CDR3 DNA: TGCAGCGTCACCGGACAGGAGGAGACCCAGTACTTC
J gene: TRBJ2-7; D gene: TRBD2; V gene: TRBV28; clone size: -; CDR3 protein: CASSIRTSGRIEQYF; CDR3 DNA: TGTGCCAGCAGTATCCGGACTAGCGGGAGGATCGAGCAGTACTTC
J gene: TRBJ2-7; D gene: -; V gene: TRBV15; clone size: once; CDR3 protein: CATSRGGNTPGGAEQYF; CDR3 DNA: TGTGCCACCAGCAGAGGAGGGAACACACCTGGAGGGGCCGAGCAGTACTTC
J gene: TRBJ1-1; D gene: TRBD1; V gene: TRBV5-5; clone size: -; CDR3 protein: CASSLLSTGAGTEAFF; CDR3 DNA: TGTGCCAGCAGCTTGTTATCGACAGGGGCTGGCACTGAAGCTTTCTTT
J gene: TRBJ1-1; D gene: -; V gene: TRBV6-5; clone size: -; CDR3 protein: CASSLTGLGTEAFF; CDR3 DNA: TGTGCCAGCAGCCTGACAGGCCTGGGCACTGAAGCTTTCTTT
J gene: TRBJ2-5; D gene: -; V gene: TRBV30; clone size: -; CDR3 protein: CAWSVRVRETQYF; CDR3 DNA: TGTGCCTGGAGTGTACGGGTAAGAGAGACCCAGTACTTC
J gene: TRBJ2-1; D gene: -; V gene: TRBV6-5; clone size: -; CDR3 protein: CASRGPGVSNEQFF; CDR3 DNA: TGTGCCAGCCGCGGGCCCGGGGTGAGTAATGAGCAGTTCTTC
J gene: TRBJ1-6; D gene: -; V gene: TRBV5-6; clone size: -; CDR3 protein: CASSLDSPRNSPLHF; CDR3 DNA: TGTGCCAGCAGCTTGGACAGCCCAAGGAATTCACCCCTCCACTTT
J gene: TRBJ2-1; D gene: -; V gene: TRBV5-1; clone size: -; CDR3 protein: CASSDRGFPNNEQFF; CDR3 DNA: TGCGCCAGCAGCGACCGGGGGTTCCCGAACAATGAGCAGTTCTTC
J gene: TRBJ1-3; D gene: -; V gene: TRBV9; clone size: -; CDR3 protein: CASSSISGGPGNTIYF; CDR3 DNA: TGTGCCAGCAGCTCTATCTCGGGAGGGCCTGGAAACACCATATATTTT
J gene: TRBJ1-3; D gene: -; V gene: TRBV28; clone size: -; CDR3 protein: CASTLTGLGNTIYF; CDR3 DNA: TGTGCCAGCACCCTGACAGGACTTGGAAACACCATATATTTT
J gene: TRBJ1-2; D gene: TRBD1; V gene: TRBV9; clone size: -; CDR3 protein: CASSSRTGAQANYGYTF; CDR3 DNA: TGTGCCAGCAGCTCCCGGACAGGGGCCCAAGCTAACTATGGCTACACCTTC
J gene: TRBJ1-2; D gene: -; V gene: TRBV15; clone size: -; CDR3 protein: CATSRMGRDYGYTF; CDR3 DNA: TGTGCCACCAGCAGGATGGGCAGAGACTATGGCTACACCTTC
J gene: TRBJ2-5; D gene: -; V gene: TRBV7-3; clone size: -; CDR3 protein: CASSSRQQETQYF; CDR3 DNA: TGTGCCAGCAGTTCAAGACAGCAAGAGACCCAGTACTTC
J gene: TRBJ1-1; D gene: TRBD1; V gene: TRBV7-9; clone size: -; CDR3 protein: CASSPPRQGMGMNTEAFF; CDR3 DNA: TGTGCCAGCAGCCCTCCTCGACAGGGTATGGGCATGAACACTGAAGCTTTCTTT
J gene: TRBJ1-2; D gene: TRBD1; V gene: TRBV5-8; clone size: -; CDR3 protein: CASSGTQGVSGYTF; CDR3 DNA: TGTGCCAGCAGCGGGACACAGGGGGTTAGTGGCTACACCTTC
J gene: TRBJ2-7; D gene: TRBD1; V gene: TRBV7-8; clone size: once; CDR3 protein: CASSKQGALSYEQYF; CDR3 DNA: TGTGCCAGCAGCAAACAGGGGGCGTTAAGCTACGAGCAGTACTTC
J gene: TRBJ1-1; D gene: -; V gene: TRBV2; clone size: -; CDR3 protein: CASGSGTAAQAFF; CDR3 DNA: TGTGCCAGCGGCTCCGGGACTGCTGCTCAAGCTTTCTTT
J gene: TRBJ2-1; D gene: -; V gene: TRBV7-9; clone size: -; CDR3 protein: CASSLAEGGNYNEQFF; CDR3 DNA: TGTGCCAGCAGCTTAGCGGAGGGGGGGAATTACAATGAGCAGTTCTTC
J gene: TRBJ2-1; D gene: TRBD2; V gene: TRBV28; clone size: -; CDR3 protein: CASSFGRERFNEQFF; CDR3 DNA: TGTGCCAGCAGTTTCGGGCGGGAGAGGTTCAATGAGCAGTTCTTC
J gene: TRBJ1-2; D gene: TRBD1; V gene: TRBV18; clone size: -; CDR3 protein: CASSPVPGQGNYGYTF; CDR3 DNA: TGTGCCAGCTCACCCGTCCCGGGACAGGGGAACTATGGCTACACCTTC
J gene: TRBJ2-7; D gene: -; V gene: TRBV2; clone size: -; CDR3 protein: CASKLQGNEQYF; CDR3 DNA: TGTGCCAGCAAACTACAGGGAAACGAGCAGTACTTC
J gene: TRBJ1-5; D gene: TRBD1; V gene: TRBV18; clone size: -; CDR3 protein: CASSQGTGGTTQPQHF; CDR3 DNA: TGTGCCAGCTCCCAAGGGACAGGGGGTACGACTCAGCCCCAGCATTTT